The rows below give T cell receptor beta chains drawn from one sample of a study of blood T cell repertoires in COVID-19. The data were produced by immunoSEQ multiplex PCR, yet TCRdb's version contains in-frame clones alone and is incomplete. Here the sample spans about 140,000 clones, approximately 89% being singletons. Sample: peripheral blood. The origin of the receptors is a human donor in a cohort sampled during active COVID-19. The CDR3 runs from the conserved cysteine through the conserved F or W. D genes are given only for firm matches. The size of a clone is reported for some rows only, either as once, few or many, or as a class for expanded clones.

cdr3_nt cdr3_aa d_call j_call v_call clone_size
TGCGCCAGCAGCTTGGTAGGGGCGCGAGAACAGCCCCAGCATTTT CASSLVGAREQPQHF - TRBJ1-5 TRBV5-1 -
TGTGCCAGTGGAGGACAGCCCCAGCATTTT CASGGQPQHF - TRBJ1-5 TRBV27 -
TGTGCCAGCAGTCGGACAGGGGGGAACACTGAAGCTTTCTTT CASSRTGGNTEAFF TRBD1 TRBJ1-1 TRBV7-3 -
TGCGCCAGCAGCCAAGCGGGGTTAAGCACAGATACGCAGTATTTT CASSQAGLSTDTQYF - TRBJ2-3 TRBV4-1 -
TGTGCCAGCAGCGTAGCGGGGGACACAGATACGCAGTATTTT CASSVAGDTDTQYF TRBD2 TRBJ2-3 TRBV4-2 -
TGCAGCGTTGAAAGGACAGCCTATGGCTACACCTTC CSVERTAYGYTF - TRBJ1-2 TRBV29-1 -
TGTGCCAGCAGCTTAGCTTCGGGGACTTACAATGAGCAGTTCTTC CASSLASGTYNEQFF - TRBJ2-1 TRBV7-9 -
TGTGCCACCAGTGTTGGTAGCGGGGGGCCCTACAATGAGCAGTTCTTC CATSVGSGGPYNEQFF TRBD2 TRBJ2-1 TRBV24-1 once
TGCAGCTTTCCTGGGGGGGTCTCCTACGAGCAGTACTTC CSFPGGVSYEQYF TRBD2 TRBJ2-7 TRBV29-1 -
TGTGCCAGCAGTGAATCGCCCCTCCTACAGGCTTTCTTT CASSESPLLQAFF - TRBJ1-1 TRBV6-1 -
TGTGCCAGCAGCGCGGGACAGGGACCCTATGGCTACACCTTC CASSAGQGPYGYTF TRBD1 TRBJ1-2 TRBV11-2 -
TGTGCCAGCAACCCGCTAGGGGGCTCTTTCAATGAGCAGTTCTTC CASNPLGGSFNEQFF TRBD1 TRBJ2-1 TRBV9 -
TGTGCCAGCAGCGTCGCGGGGGGTGGAGGAGATACGCAGTATTTT CASSVAGGGGDTQYF TRBD2 TRBJ2-3 TRBV7-3 -
TGTGCCAGCAGTGAGTGGCAGGTCGTCGCACCCCTCCACTTT CASSEWQVVAPLHF - TRBJ1-6 TRBV6-1 few
TGTGCCAGTTCCCTCGGGATTTATAATTCACCCCTCCACTTT CASSLGIYNSPLHF - TRBJ1-6 TRBV19 -
TGCGCCAGCAGCCAATTAACAGGGCCCGGTAATGAAAAACTGTTTTTT CASSQLTGPGNEKLFF - TRBJ1-4 TRBV4-1 -
TGTGCCAGCAGCCCGACTAGCGGGGGGGCCATGAATGAGCAGTTCTTC CASSPTSGGAMNEQFF TRBD2 TRBJ2-1 TRBV7-9 -
TGTGCCAGCAGGTCGACTCTGAACACCGGGGAGCTGTTTTTT CASRSTLNTGELFF - TRBJ2-2 TRBV27 -
TGCGCCAGCAGCGACTTGCAAGAGACCCAGTACTTC CASSDLQETQYF - TRBJ2-5 TRBV5-1 -
TGTGCCAGCCGAGTCATTATGAACACTGAAGCTTTCTTT CASRVIMNTEAFF - TRBJ1-1 TRBV2 -
TGCGCCAGCAGCTTCAGAGGACAGGGGGCGCGGTACGAGCAGTACTTC CASSFRGQGARYEQYF TRBD1 TRBJ2-7 TRBV5-1 -
TGCGCCAGCAGCTTGACGGGGGGCAGCACAGATACGCAGTATTTT CASSLTGGSTDTQYF - TRBJ2-3 TRBV5-1 -
TGTGCCAGCAGCTATGGTAGTGAGACCCAGTACTTC CASSYGSETQYF - TRBJ2-5 TRBV12-3/TRBV12-4 -